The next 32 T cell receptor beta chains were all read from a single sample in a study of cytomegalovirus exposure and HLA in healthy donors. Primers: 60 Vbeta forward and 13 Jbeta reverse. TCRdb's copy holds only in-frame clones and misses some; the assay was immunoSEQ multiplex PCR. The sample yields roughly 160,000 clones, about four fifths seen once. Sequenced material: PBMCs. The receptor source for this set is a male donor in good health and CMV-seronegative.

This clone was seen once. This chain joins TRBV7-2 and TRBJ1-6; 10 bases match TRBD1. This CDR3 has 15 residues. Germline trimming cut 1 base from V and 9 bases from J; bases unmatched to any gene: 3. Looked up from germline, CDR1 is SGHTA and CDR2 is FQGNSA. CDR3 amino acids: CASSLEGQGSSPLHF. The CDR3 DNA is TGTGCCAGCAGCTTAGAGGGACAGGGGAGTTCACCCCTCCACTTT. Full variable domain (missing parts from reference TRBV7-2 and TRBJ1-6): GAGVSQSPSNKVTEKGKDVELRCDPISGHTALYWYRQSLGQGLEFLIYFQGNSAPDKSGLPSDRFSAERTGGSVSTLTIQRTQQEDSAVYLCASSLEGQGSSPLHFGNGTRLTVT.

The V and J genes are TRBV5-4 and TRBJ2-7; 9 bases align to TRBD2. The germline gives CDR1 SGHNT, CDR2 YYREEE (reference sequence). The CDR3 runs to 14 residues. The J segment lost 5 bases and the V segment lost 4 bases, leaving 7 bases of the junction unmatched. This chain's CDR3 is CASSVAGAGNEQYF. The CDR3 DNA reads TGTGCCAGCAGCGTAGCGGGAGCAGGCAACGAGCAGTACTTC.

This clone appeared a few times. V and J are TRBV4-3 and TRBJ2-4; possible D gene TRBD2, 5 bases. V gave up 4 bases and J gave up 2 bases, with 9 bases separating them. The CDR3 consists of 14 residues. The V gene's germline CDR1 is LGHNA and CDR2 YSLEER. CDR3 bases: TGCGCCAGCAGCCCCGGAGGTACCAAAAACATTCAGTACTTC. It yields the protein CASSPGGTKNIQYF.

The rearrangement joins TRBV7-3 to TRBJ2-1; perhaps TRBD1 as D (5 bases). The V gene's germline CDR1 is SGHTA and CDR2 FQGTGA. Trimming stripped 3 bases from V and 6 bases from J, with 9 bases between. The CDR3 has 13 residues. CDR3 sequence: CASSFGRANEQFF. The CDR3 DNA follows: TGTGCCAGCAGCTTTGGCAGGGCCAATGAGCAGTTCTTC.

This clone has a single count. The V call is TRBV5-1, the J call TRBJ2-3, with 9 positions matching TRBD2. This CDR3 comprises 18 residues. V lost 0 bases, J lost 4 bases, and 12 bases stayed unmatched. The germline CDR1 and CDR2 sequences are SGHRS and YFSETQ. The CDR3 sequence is CASSLGLGGGARADTQYF. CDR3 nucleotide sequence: TGCGCCAGCAGCTTGGGATTGGGCGGGGGGGCCCGAGCAGATACGCAGTATTTT.

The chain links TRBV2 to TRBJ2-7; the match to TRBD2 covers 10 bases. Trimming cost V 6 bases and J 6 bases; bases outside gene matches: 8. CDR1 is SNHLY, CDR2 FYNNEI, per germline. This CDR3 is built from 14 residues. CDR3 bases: TGTGCCAGCAGGGGGGAGGGACTAGCGACCGAGCAGTACTTC. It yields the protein CASRGEGLATEQYF.

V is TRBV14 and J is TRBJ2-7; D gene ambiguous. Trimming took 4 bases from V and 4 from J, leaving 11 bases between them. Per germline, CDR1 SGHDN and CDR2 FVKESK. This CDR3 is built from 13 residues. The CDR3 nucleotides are TGTGCCAGCAGCCCTACCGATGTATACGAGCAGTACTTC. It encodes CASSPTDVYEQYF.

Here the CDR3 DNA reads TGCAGCGTTGACCTAGCGGGAGGGCCTGACGAGCAGTACTTC. This gives the protein CSVDLAGGPDEQYF. The chain is built from TRBV29-1 and TRBJ2-7, with 12 bases aligning to TRBD2. Losses at the gene ends were 3 bases for V and 5 bases for J; bases not matched to a gene: 5. The CDR3 loop spans 14 amino acids. Germline CDR1 reads SQVTM; CDR2 reads ANQGSEA.

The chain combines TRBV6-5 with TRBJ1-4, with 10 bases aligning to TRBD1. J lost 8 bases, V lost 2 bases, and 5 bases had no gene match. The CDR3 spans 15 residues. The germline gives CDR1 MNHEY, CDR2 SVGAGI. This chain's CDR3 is CASSYVGTGDEKLFF. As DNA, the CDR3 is TGTGCCAGCAGTTACGTCGGGACAGGGGACGAAAAACTGTTTTTT.

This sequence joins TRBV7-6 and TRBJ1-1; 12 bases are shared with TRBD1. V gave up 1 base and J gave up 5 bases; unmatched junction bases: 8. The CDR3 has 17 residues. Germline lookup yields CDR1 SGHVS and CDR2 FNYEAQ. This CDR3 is CASSLEGDRGLATEAFF. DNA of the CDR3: TGTGCCAGCAGCTTAGAGGGGGACAGGGGGCTAGCGACTGAAGCTTTCTTT.

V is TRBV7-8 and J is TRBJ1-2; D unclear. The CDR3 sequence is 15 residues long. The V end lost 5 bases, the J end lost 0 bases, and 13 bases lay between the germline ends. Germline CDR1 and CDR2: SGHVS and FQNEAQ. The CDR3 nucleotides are TGTGCCAGCAGCGCCAGGCGGGAAACTAACTATGGCTACACCTTC. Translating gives CASSARRETNYGYTF.

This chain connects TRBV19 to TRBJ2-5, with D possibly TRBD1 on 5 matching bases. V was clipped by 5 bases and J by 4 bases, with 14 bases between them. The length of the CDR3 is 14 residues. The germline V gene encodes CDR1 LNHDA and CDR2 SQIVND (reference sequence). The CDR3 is CASSARERRETQYF. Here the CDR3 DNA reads TGTGCCAGTAGTGCCAGGGAACGAAGAGAGACCCAGTACTTC.

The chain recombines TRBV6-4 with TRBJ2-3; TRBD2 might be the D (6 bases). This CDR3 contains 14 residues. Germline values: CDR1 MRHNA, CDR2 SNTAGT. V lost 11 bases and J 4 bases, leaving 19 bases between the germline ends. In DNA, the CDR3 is TGTGCCGGTCCTAGCGAGAGAGGGCCAGATACGCAGTATTTT. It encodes CAGPSERGPDTQYF.

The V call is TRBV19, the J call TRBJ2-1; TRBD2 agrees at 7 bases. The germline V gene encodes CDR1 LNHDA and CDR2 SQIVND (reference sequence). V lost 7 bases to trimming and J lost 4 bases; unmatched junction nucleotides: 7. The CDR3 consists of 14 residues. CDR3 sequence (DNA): TGTGCCAGTATCGGGGCTAGCGGTTACAATGAGCAGTTCTTC. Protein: CASIGASGYNEQFF.

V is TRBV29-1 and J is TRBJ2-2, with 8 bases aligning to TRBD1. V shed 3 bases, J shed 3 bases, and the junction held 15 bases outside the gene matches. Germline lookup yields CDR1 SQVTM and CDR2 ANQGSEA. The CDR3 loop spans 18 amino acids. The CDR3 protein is CSVDQGAQGPEYTGELFF. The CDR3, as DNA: TGCAGCGTTGATCAGGGGGCGCAGGGGCCCGAATACACCGGGGAGCTGTTTTTT.

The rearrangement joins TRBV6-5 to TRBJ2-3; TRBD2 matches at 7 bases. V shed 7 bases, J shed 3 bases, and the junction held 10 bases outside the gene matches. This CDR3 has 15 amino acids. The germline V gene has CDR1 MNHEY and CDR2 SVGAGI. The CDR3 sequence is CASTEGLAATDTQYF. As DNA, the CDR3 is TGTGCCAGCACCGAAGGGCTAGCGGCGACAGATACGCAGTATTTT.

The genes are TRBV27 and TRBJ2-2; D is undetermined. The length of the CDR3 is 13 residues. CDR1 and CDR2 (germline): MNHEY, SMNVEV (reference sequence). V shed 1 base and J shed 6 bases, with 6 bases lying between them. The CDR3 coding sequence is TGTGCCAGCAGTTTATATTCGGCCGGGGAGCTGTTTTTT. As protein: CASSLYSAGELFF.

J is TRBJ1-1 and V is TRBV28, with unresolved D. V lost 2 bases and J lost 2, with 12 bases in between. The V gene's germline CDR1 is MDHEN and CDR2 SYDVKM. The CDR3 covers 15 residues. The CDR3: CASSLSSAANTEAFF. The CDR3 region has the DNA TGTGCCAGCAGTTTAAGTTCCGCGGCTAACACTGAAGCTTTCTTT.

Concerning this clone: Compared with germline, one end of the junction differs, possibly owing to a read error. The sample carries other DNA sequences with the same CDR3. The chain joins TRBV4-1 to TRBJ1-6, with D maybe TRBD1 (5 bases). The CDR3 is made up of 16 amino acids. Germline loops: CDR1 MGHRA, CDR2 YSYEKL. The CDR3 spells CASSQAPAGYNSPLHF. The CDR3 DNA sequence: TGTGCCAGCAGCCAAGCCCCTGCAGGGTACAATTCACCCCTCCACTTT.

This CDR3 is CASSLGARGRTDTQYF. DNA for the CDR3: TGTGCCAGCAGCTTAGGGGCCAGGGGGCGGACAGATACGCAGTATTTT. V usage is TRBV7-2 and J usage is TRBJ2-3; 8 bases are shared with TRBD1. The CDR3 length is 16 residues. V lost 1 base and J lost 3; bases outside the gene matches: 6. Germline V lookup: CDR1 SGHTA, CDR2 FQGNSA.

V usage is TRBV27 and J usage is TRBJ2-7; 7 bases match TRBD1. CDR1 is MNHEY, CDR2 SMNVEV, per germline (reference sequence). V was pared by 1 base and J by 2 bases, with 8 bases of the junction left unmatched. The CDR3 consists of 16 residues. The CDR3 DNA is TGTGCCAGCAGTTTATTGGACAGGACCTCCCCCTACGAGCAGTACTTC. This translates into CASSLLDRTSPYEQYF.

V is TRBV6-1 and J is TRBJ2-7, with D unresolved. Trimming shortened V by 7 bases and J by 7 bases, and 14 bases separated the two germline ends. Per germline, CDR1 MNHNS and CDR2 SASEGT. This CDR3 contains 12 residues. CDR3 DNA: TGTGCCAGCACCCAGTTTGGGCAGGAGCAGTACTTC. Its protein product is CASTQFGQEQYF.

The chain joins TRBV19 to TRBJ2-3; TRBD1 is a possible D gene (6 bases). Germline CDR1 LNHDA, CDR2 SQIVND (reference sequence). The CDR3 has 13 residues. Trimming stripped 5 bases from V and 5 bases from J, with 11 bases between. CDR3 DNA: TGTGCCAGTAGTGGCTCGGACAGAGATACGCAGTATTTT. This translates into CASSGSDRDTQYF. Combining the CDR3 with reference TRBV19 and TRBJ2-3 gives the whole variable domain DGGITQSPKYLFRKEGQNVTLSCEQNLNHDAMYWYRQDPGQGLRLIYYSQIVNDFQKGDIAEGYSVSREKKESFPLTVTSAQKNPTAFYLCASSGSDRDTQYFGPGTRLTVL.

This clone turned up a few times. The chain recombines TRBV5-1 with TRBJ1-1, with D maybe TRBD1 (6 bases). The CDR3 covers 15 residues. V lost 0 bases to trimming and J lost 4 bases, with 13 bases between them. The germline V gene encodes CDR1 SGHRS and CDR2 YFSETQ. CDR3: CASSLGTAWSTEAFF. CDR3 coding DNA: TGCGCCAGCAGCTTGGGGACAGCCTGGAGCACTGAAGCTTTCTTT.

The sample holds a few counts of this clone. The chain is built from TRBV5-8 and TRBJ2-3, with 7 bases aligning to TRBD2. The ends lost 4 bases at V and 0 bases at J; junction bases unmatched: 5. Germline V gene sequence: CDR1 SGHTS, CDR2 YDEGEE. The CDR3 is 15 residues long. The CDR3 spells CASSRGGASTDTQYF. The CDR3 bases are TGTGCCAGCAGCCGCGGGGGTGCTAGCACAGATACGCAGTATTTT.

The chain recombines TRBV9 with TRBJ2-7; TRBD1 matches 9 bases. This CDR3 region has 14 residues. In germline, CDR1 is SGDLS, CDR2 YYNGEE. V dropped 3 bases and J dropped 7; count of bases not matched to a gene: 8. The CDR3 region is CASSAGQGVGEQYF. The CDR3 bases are TGTGCCAGCAGCGCGGGACAGGGTGTGGGGGAGCAGTACTTC.

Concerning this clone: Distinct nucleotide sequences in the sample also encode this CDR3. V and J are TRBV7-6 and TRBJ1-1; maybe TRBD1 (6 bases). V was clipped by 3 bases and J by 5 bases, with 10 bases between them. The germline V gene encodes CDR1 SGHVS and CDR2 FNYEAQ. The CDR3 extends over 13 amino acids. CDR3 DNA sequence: TGTGCCAGCAGCTTGGGGCAGGGGACTGAAGCTTTCTTT. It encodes CASSLGQGTEAFF.

Here the CDR3 DNA reads TGTGCCAGCACCCAAGCGGGAGAGGACAATGAGCAGTTCTTC. Translating it yields CASTQAGEDNEQFF. V usage is TRBV6-5 and J usage is TRBJ2-1, with 8 bases lining up with TRBD2. CDR3 length equals 14 residues. The J segment lost 5 bases and the V segment lost 7 bases, leaving 7 bases of the junction unmatched. The V gene's germline CDR1 is MNHEY and CDR2 SVGAGI.

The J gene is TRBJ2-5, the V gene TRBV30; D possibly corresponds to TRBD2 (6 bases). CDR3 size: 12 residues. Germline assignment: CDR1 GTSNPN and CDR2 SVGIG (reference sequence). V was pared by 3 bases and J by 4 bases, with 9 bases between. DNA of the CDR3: TGTGCCTGGAGACTAGCTGGAGAGACCCAGTACTTC. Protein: CAWRLAGETQYF.

CDR3 sequence: CSVTTTGSSYNEQFF. The CDR3 nucleotides are TGCAGCGTTACCACGACAGGTAGCTCCTACAATGAGCAGTTCTTC. The chain links TRBV29-1 to TRBJ2-1; a possible D gene is TRBD1 (6 bases). V lost 5 bases, J lost 0 bases, and 14 bases lay in between. From germline, CDR1 is SQVTM and CDR2 ANQGSEA. This CDR3 has 15 residues.

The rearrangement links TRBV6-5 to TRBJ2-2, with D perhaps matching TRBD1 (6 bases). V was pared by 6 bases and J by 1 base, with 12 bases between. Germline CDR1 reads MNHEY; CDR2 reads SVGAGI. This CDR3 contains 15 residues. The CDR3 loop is CASRKTGLNTGELFF. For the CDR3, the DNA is TGTGCCAGCAGAAAAACAGGGTTGAACACCGGGGAGCTGTTTTTT.

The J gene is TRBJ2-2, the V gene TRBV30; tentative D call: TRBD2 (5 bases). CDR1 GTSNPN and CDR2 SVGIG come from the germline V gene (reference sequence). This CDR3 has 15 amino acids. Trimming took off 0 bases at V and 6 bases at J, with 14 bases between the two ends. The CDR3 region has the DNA TGTGCCTGGAGTGTACTAGTTCAGGCACCCGGGGAGCTGTTTTTT. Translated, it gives CAWSVLVQAPGELFF.